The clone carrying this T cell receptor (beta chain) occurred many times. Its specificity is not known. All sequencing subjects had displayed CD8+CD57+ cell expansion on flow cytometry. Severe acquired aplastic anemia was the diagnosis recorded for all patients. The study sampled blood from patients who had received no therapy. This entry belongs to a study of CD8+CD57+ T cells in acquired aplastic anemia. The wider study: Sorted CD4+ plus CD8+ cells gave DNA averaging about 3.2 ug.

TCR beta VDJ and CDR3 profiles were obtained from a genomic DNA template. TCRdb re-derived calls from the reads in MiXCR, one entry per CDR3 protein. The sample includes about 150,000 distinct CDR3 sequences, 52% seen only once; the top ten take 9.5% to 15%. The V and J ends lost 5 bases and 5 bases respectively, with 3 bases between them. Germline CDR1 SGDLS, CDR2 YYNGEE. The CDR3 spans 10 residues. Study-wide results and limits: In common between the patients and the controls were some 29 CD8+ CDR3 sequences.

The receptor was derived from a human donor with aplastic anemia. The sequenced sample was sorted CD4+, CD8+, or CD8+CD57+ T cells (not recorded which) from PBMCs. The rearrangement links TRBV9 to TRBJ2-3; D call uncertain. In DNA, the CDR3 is TGTGCCAGCAGTGGAGATACGCAGTATTTT. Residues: CASSGDTQYF.